Given below is one TCR beta chain in context. Its antigen remains unknown. The junction had 3 bases not matched to a gene; V was cut back by 9 bases and J by 1 base. The CDR3 covers 15 residues. Per germline, CDR1 KGHDR and CDR2 SFDVKD. This record belongs to a study of identical twins. Overall study findings and caveats: Modelling underestimated the level of out-of-frame TCR alpha sharing observed in monozygotic twins. In zero-insertion analyses, partial confounding could arise from invariant MAIT and iNKT cells. Those out-of-frame alpha sequences shared by twins showed an excess of low generation probability.

TCRdb re-derived calls from the 5' RACE reads in MiXCR, one entry per CDR3 protein. The table includes about 890,000 distinct CDR3 sequences, 9% to 15% detected once. This same sample was also part of a study on yellow fever vaccine responses in identical twins.

This clonotype was sampled from a woman younger than 35 in good health. Material: PBMCs. This sequence joins TRBV24-1 and TRBJ2-2; TRBD2 aligns across 11 bases. In DNA, the CDR3 is TGTGCCACCGCGACTAGCGGGGTGAACACCGGGGAGCTGTTTTTT. Its protein product is CATATSGVNTGELFF.